A single sample gave rise to the 15 T cell receptor beta chains below, sequenced in a study of CD8 T cells in Susac syndrome. RNA in amounts of roughly 0.5 to 1 ug was reverse transcribed with random hexamers. TCRdb ran MiXCR on the immunoSEQ multiplex PCR reads and lists one entry per CDR3 protein. The sample includes some 100,000 distinct CDR3 sequences, about 96% seen only once; the top ten take about 0.1%. Sequencing was carried out using CD4+ T cells from PBMCs. The receptors shown here come from a human donor in good health.

V is TRBV3-1 and J is TRBJ2-5; 13 bases align to TRBD2. From germline, CDR1 is LGHDT and CDR2 YNNKEL (reference sequence). There are 15 residues in the CDR3. Trimming at V came to 4 bases and at J to 4 bases, leaving 3 bases not matched to a gene. The CDR3 reads CASSLRTSGGETQYF. CDR3 coding DNA: TGTGCCAGCAGCCTAAGGACTAGCGGGGGAGAGACCCAGTACTTC.

This clonotype was counted once. This chain connects TRBV5-4 to TRBJ1-2; D not resolved. Germline V gene sequence: CDR1 SGHNT, CDR2 YYREEE (reference sequence). V shed 10 bases and J shed 2 bases, with 18 bases lying between them. The CDR3 sequence is 14 residues long. CDR3 sequence (DNA): TGTGCCTCCAACCGTGGGCAGGCGAACTATGGCTACACCTTC. Its protein product is CASNRGQANYGYTF.

The chain couples TRBV15 to TRBJ2-4; D is possibly TRBD1 (6 bases). Germline V gene sequence: CDR1 LNHNV, CDR2 YYDKDF (reference sequence). The CDR3 spans 14 residues. V dropped 5 bases and J dropped 0 bases, with 8 bases sitting between them. CDR3 protein: CATSGGLAKNIQYF. DNA for the CDR3: TGTGCCACCAGCGGGGGCCTAGCCAAAAACATTCAGTACTTC.

The rearrangement links TRBV5-1 to TRBJ1-1; 11 bases fit TRBD1. The V and J ends lost 0 bases and 3 bases, in that order; junction bases with no gene match: 4. The CDR3 is 16 residues long. CDR1 is SGHRS, CDR2 YFSETQ, per germline. In DNA, the CDR3 is TGCGCCAGCAGCTTGGGGACAGGGGGCGCGTACACTGAAGCTTTCTTT. Its protein product is CASSLGTGGAYTEAFF.

The V gene is TRBV7-3, the J gene TRBJ2-2; D gene ambiguous. Trimming left V 2 bases short and J 6 bases short, with 10 bases between. The germline V gene encodes CDR1 SGHTA and CDR2 FQGTGA. The CDR3 is made up of 14 amino acids. CDR3 DNA sequence: TGTGCCAGCAGCTTACATGGTTCCGCCGGGGAGCTGTTTTTT. As protein: CASSLHGSAGELFF.

V usage is TRBV29-1 and J usage is TRBJ2-5, with 7 bases matching TRBD1. The CDR3 is 14 amino acids. The J segment lost 3 bases and the V segment lost 6 bases, leaving 10 bases of the junction unmatched. CDR1 and CDR2 from the germline V gene are SQVTM and ANQGSEA. CDR3 sequence reads: CSVVGPGTEETQYF. In DNA, the CDR3 is TGCAGCGTAGTGGGTCCCGGGACAGAAGAGACCCAGTACTTC.

The chain has TRBV29-1 and TRBJ1-1; D uncertain. The CDR3 has 11 amino acids. Germline V CDR1 and CDR2: SQVTM, ANQGSEA. Trimming stripped 1 base from V and 7 bases from J, with 7 bases between. This CDR3 is CSVEGTSEAFF. In nucleotides, the CDR3 is TGCAGCGTTGAAGGGACCAGTGAAGCTTTCTTT.

J is TRBJ2-7 and V is TRBV23-1, with 9 nucleotides matching TRBD1. TRBV23-1 belongs to the ORF category, with a function that is uncertain. The ends lost 3 bases at V and 5 bases at J; junction bases unmatched: 8. This CDR3 is 15 amino acids long. CDR3 in DNA: TGCGCCAGCAGTCATTCGACAGGGGGTAGGGACGAGCAGTACTTC. Translating it yields CASSHSTGGRDEQYF.

The V call is TRBV5-1, the J call TRBJ2-2; D might be TRBD1 (6 bases). The CDR3 totals 15 residues. Deletions cut 4 bases from V and 0 bases from J, with 10 bases between. Germline V gene data show CDR1 as SGHRS and CDR2 as YFSETQ. CDR3 DNA: TGCGCCAGCAGCCCACAGGGTACGAACACCGGGGAGCTGTTTTTT. This translates into CASSPQGTNTGELFF.

The CDR3 region is CASSLTGIDTQYF. For the CDR3, the DNA is TGTGCCAGCAGCTTAACAGGGATAGATACGCAGTATTTT. The chain couples TRBV11-2 to TRBJ2-3; D possibly corresponds to TRBD1 (6 bases). Per germline, CDR1 SGHAT and CDR2 FQNNGV. V was trimmed by 2 bases and J by 5 bases, leaving 8 bases between them. The CDR3 sequence is 13 residues long.

V gene TRBV24-1 combines with J gene TRBJ2-1, with D hard to call. The CDR3 spans 13 residues. Trimming left V 5 bases short and J 9 bases short, with 13 bases between. Germline CDR1 is KGHDR and CDR2 is SFDVKD. The CDR3 DNA is TGTGCCACCAGTGGGGCTTCATGGAGTGAGCAGTTCTTC. Its protein product is CATSGASWSEQFF.

The chain joins TRBV20-1 to TRBJ2-4; 10 positions agree with TRBD1. Germline V lookup: CDR1 DFQATT, CDR2 SNEGSKA (reference sequence). Trimming cost V 5 bases and J 0 bases; bases outside gene matches: 4. This CDR3 is built from 15 residues. CDR3 loop: CSAVDRGLAKNIQYF. As DNA, the CDR3 is TGCAGTGCTGTAGACAGGGGGCTAGCCAAAAACATTCAGTACTTC.

The J gene is TRBJ1-4, the V gene TRBV2; 7 bases line up with TRBD1. The V and J ends lost 5 bases and 8 bases, in that order; junction bases with no gene match: 8. Germline lookup yields CDR1 SNHLY and CDR2 FYNNEI. The CDR3 consists of 14 residues. In DNA, the CDR3 is TGTGCCAGCAGTTCACAGGGGACGGGGGAAAAACTGTTTTTT. Translating gives CASSSQGTGEKLFF.

This clonotype has a single count. V is TRBV28 and J is TRBJ2-5; 8 nucleotides align to TRBD1. The CDR3 extends over 15 amino acids. V was pared by 9 bases and J by 4 bases, with 13 bases of the junction left unmatched. Looked up from germline, CDR1 is MDHEN and CDR2 is SYDVKM. CDR3 nucleotide sequence: TGTGCCAGTTCCCTTCAGGGGGCGAGTCGAGAGACCCAGTACTTC. It translates to CASSLQGASRETQYF. The full variable domain, with the rest looked up from reference TRBV28 and TRBJ2-5, is DVKVTQSSRYLVKRTGEKVFLECVQDMDHENMFWYRQDPGLGLRLIYFSYDVKMKEKGDIPEGYSVSREKKERFSLILESASTNQTSMYLCASSLQGASRETQYFGPGTRLLVL.

This clonotype occurred once. The rearrangement joins TRBV20-1 to TRBJ2-7; D gene uncertain. Deletions cut 1 base from V and 3 bases from J, with 19 bases between. This CDR3 is built from 16 residues. The germline CDR1 and CDR2 sequences are DFQATT and SNEGSKA (reference sequence). CDR3 bases: TGCAGTGCTAGAGGTCCCGACGGAAGGCAGCTCTACGAGCAGTACTTC. It codes for CSARGPDGRQLYEQYF.